This T cell receptor (beta chain) derives from a study of shared clonotypes between healthy human individuals (dated by TCRdb to the early 2020s). In terms of the full investigation: The cohort included a few men and a couple of women between 18 and 49 years of age. Per donor, three plates each were used for CD4 naive and CD4 memory, two for CD8 naive, and one for CD8 memory. To estimate repertoire size and how much clonotypes are shared between individuals, the study performed deep sequencing of blood TCR repertoires from about five healthy adults. Different laboratories and diverse techniques were used to prepare libraries and sequence TCR repertoires, to increase sequencing depth and limit assay-specific biases. Leukapheresis yielded between about 0.9 and 8.9 billion PBMCs per donor.

The donors were healthy, HIV-negative adults with no recently reported acute infections or vaccinations. All donors were Caucasian adults living in Nashville, Tennessee, USA. CD4+ T cells were enriched by magnetic negative selection, after which naive cells were positively selected on CD45RA and the negative fraction was taken as the memory subset. Blood was obtained by leukapheresis, after which PBMCs were separated by Ficoll-Histopaque density gradient centrifugation and cryopreserved in liquid nitrogen vapor phase. Analytical flow cytometry was used to check the purity and quantity of every magnetically sorted T cell population. From each sorted fraction, genomic DNA was isolated and quantified by UV absorbance on a Nanodrop 2000c. Using the deep immunoSEQ assay, multiplex PCR amplified TCR CDR3 regions from genomic DNA. Extracted genomic DNA from each cell subset was distributed evenly across all wells of several immunoSEQ 96-well plates, and each plate was treated as a replicate. For sorted subsets, roughly 190 ng of genomic DNA, equivalent to 25,000 to 35,000 T cell genomes, went into each replicate PCR. The purified libraries were quantified using a Qubit 3.0 fluorometer, sized with a Bioanalyzer 2100, and then quantified again using the KAPA Library Quantification kit. A separate single-read 150-cycle Illumina NextSeq 550 flow cell was used to sequence each immunoSEQ 96-well plate. The original pipeline was this. Because the immunoSEQ output held only junctional sequences and lacked quality scores, the filtering could not match the filtering applied to full-length reads. Sequences were annotated with PyIR, a Python wrapper for IgBLAST v1.9, and V/J genes and CDR3 were assigned using IMGT germline references. Reads with weak V/J assignments (E-value above 1e-6), missing CDR3, stop codons, out-of-frame junctions, or ambiguous translated residues were removed. V3J clonotypes were defined as sequences sharing an identical inferred V gene, J gene, and CDR3 amino acid sequence. Percentage overlap between repertoires was calculated by dividing the number of shared unique clonotypes by the size of the smaller repertoire. Richness of each repertoire was evaluated using RTK rarefaction, the Chao1 estimator, and Recon v2.1 estimates of unobserved clonotypes. OLGA was used to compute generation probabilities for all TCRbeta clonotypes that the gDNA method yielded from a handful of donors. TCRdb retrieved this table from immuneACCESS and kept in-frame rearrangements only. Not all clones are present; in checked studies, unresolved V genes account for under half, and no reason is known for the remainder. From that table come the V and J calls and clone size; the DNA was used to work out D and trimming. The sample table lists just over 2,000,000 clones, 85% to 95% of them with a count of one. Jointly, the top ten make up 0.13% of the sample.

Trimming at the junction amounts to 5 bases on V and 6 bases on J, and the germline ends lie 16 bases apart. From the cysteine up to the phenylalanine, the CDR3 has a length of 14 residues. Kept here is only the CDR3 DNA, which spans 42 bases and is read in frame from base 1. CDR1 and CDR2 (MGHDK, SYGVNS) derive from the germline V gene. The full study reports these points: When a handful of donors were compared, the shared fraction of clonotypes was about 5% for naive CD4, roughly 3.4% for naive CD8, roughly 2.5% for memory CD4, and around 0.37% for memory CD8. Only blood was sampled, and tissue TCR repertoires likely differ from those in blood. Pairwise subsampling indicated that sequencing depth was expected to affect the degree of clonotype sharing among donors. Rarefaction of sorted-subset datasets indicated incomplete sequencing despite the large sequencing depth. Clonotypes shared by all four sorted-subset donors showed higher generation probabilities than non-shared clonotypes. Estimated clonotype richness was generally larger for naive than for memory subsets. The small number of donors limited the genetic and exposure-history diversity represented.

Details on this clone: There is no known antigen for this receptor. Per-nucleotide qualities are absent, and no much larger clonotype sits a single base away.

The V and J genes are TRBV25-1 and TRBJ1-1, with a weak D call of TRBD1 (6 bases match). Sequencing was done on a sample of naive CD4+ T cells sorted from blood. Explained via the paper, the cell subset or site label denotes: CD45RA+ positively selected. This TCR derives from a man younger than 30 in good health. CDR3 sequence: CASSPRTGLAEAFF. The DNA sequence is given as TGTGCCAGCAGTCCTCGAACAGGGTTGGCTGAAGCTTTCTTT.